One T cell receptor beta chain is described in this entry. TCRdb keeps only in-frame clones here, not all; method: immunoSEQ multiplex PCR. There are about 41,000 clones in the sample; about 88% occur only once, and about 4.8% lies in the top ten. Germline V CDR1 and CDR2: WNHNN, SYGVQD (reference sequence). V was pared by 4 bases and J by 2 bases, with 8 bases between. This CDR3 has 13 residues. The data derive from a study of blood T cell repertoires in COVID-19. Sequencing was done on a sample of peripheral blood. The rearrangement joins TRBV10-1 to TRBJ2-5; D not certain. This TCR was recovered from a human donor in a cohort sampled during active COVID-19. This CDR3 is CASSVGVQETQYF. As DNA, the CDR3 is TGCGCCAGCAGTGTGGGCGTACAAGAGACCCAGTACTTC.